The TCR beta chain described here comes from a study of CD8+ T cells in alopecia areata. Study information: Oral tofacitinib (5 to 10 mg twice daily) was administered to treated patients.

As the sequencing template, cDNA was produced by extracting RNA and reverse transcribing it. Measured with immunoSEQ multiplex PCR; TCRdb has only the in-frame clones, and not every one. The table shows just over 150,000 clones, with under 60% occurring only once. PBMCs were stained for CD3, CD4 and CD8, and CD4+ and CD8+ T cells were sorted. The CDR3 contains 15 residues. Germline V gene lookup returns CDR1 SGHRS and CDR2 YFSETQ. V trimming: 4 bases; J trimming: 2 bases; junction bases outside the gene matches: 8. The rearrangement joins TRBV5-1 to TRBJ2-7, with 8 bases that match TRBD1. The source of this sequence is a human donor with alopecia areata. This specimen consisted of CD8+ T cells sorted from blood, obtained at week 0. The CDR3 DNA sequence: TGCGCCAGCAGCCCCCCCGGGACAGGAGCCTACGAGCAGTACTTC. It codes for CASSPPGTGAYEQYF.